This T cell receptor (beta chain) is drawn from a study of Tregs in tolerant kidney transplant recipients. General study results and limits: Biological reproducibility was not directly addressed, but technical replication error appeared minimal.

With 2 bases clipped from V and 8 bases from J, the junction kept 4 bases outside the gene matches. The CDR3 has 15 amino acids. The germline V gene encodes CDR1 MNHEY and CDR2 SVGAGI. On this clone itself: Its antigen is undetermined.

Mixed chimerism was transient after nonmyeloablative marrow transplants from related graft donors. The repertoire was sequenced with immunoSEQ multiplex PCR; TCRdb's copy has only in-frame clones and lacks some. The sample shows around 61,000 clones, around 87% of them seen only once. The specimen comprised CD4+ T cells from blood (PBMCs), sampled 6 months after the transplant. V gene TRBV6-5 combines with J gene TRBJ2-1, with 12 bases identical to TRBD2. This receptor was identified in a human patient who received a combined kidney and bone marrow transplant. Some T cells may have originated in the graft donor. Here the CDR3 DNA reads TGTGCCAGCAGTTACGCTAGCGGGAGGGCCGATGAGCAGTTCTTC. Its translation: CASSYASGRADEQFF.